Listed here are 14 T cell receptor beta chains from one sample, sequenced in a study of T cells in Graves' hyperthyroidism and ophthalmopathy. RNA transcripts provided the source from which TCR beta CDR3 regions were amplified. The HTBI set primed first-round TCR CDR3 RT-PCR. TCRdb analysed the multiplex PCR reads with MiXCR anew, one entry per CDR3 protein. Of about 560,000 distinct CDR3 sequences listed, over 15% are singletons. The specimen sequenced was blood. These receptors all come from a woman aged 18-35 years with Graves' hyperthyroidism.

This clonotype was detected a few times. J is TRBJ2-2 and V is TRBV16; a weak D match, TRBD1 (6 bases). CDR3 length: 16 amino acids. The ends were cut back, 4 bases at V and 2 bases at J, with 14 bases in the middle. Germline CDR1 KGHSY, CDR2 FQNENV. The chain's CDR3 is CASSRLGRGNTGELFF. For the CDR3, the DNA is TGTGCCAGCAGCCGCCTGGGCAGGGGCAACACCGGGGAGCTGTTTTTT.

This clonotype has just a few counts. An end of the junction does not agree with germline; a read error may underlie this. V and J are TRBV12-3 or TRBV12-4 and TRBJ2-7; D is perhaps TRBD1 or TRBD2 (5 bases each). CDR3 length equals 15 residues. CDR3 protein: CASSTGEGSSYGQYF. The CDR3 nucleotides are TGTGCCAGCAGTACGGGTGAGGGGAGCTCCTACGGGCAGTACTTC.

The chain is built from TRBV9 and TRBJ2-3; 7 positions agree with TRBD2. Germline V gene lookup returns CDR1 SGDLS and CDR2 YYNGEE. V lost 0 bases and J lost 0; bases outside the gene matches: 10. This CDR3 spans 18 amino acids. CDR3 protein: CASSVGLAESVSTDTQYF. The CDR3 nucleotides read TGTGCCAGCAGCGTAGGCCTAGCGGAATCCGTGAGCACAGATACGCAGTATTTT.

This clonotype was seen ten or more times. This chain connects TRBV12-3 or TRBV12-4 to TRBJ2-5, with D tentatively TRBD2 (7 bases). There are 15 residues in the CDR3. Between the trimmed V and J ends, which lost 2 bases and 0 bases, there was a span of 10 bases. The CDR3 here is CASSLNGGHQETQYF. The CDR3 bases are TGTGCCAGCAGTTTAAACGGGGGGCACCAAGAGACCCAGTACTTC.

The CDR3 region is CASSPASGRAPYEQYF. CDR3 DNA sequence: TGTGCCAGCTCACCTGCTAGCGGGAGGGCCCCCTACGAGCAGTACTTC. The chain has TRBV18 and TRBJ2-7; TRBD2 agrees at 12 bases. This CDR3 comprises 16 residues. The junction had 5 bases not matched to a gene; V was cut back by 3 bases and J by 2 bases. The germline CDR1 and CDR2 sequences are KGHSH and LQKENI.

This clonotype was observed at least ten times. The chain links TRBV7-9 to TRBJ2-2; TRBD2 matches at 11 bases. From germline, CDR1 is SEHNR and CDR2 FQNEAQ (reference sequence). The CDR3 is 17 amino acids. J was trimmed by 1 base and V by 5 bases; bases with no gene match: 6. CDR3 sequence (DNA): TGTGCCAGCAGCAGCGGGACTAGCGGAAAGAACACCGGGGAGCTGTTTTTT. Protein: CASSSGTSGKNTGELFF.

This clonotype appeared many times. This sequence joins TRBV14 and TRBJ2-1, with 7 bases that match TRBD2. Germline-derived CDR1 and CDR2 are SGHDN and FVKESK. There are 16 residues in the CDR3. V lost 2 bases, J lost 8 bases, and 12 bases stayed unmatched. CDR3 residues: CASSQLAAVLSDEQFF. The CDR3 nucleotides read TGTGCCAGCAGCCAACTAGCGGCCGTCCTCTCGGATGAGCAGTTCTTC.

J is TRBJ1-6 and V is TRBV20-1; D is undetermined. Germline CDR1 is DFQATT and CDR2 is SNEGSKA (reference sequence). The CDR3 has 14 residues. Trimming pared 3 bases from V and 5 bases from J, leaving 11 bases between. The CDR3 DNA follows: TGCAGTGCTAGTAAAGGCTTAGATAATTCACCCCTCCACTTT. This translates into CSASKGLDNSPLHF.

This clonotype showed up just a few times. Just one base apart from a much larger clone, this may be a read error. V is TRBV11-3 and J is TRBJ2-5, with 8 positions matching TRBD2. V was pared by 4 bases and J by 4 bases, with 5 bases of the junction left unmatched. CDR1 and CDR2 (germline): SGHNT, YENEEA. The CDR3 has 14 amino acids. The CDR3 DNA sequence: TGTGCCAGCAGCTCCCTAGCGGGCCGAGAGACCCAGTACTTC. Translating gives CASSSLAGRETQYF.

This clonotype occurred many times. The rearrangement joins TRBV11-2 to TRBJ2-3, with D possibly matching TRBD1 (6 bases). TRBJ1-5 matches the DNA end more closely, so the J call is doubtful. The germline V gene encodes CDR1 SGHAT and CDR2 FQNNGV. The length of the CDR3 is 15 residues. The CDR3 here is CASTFGQSSTDTQHF. In DNA, the CDR3 is TGTGCCAGCACCTTTGGACAGTCTAGCACAGATACGCAGCATTTT.

The genes are TRBV10-3 and TRBJ2-5, with a possible D match to TRBD1 (5 bases). Germline V CDR1 and CDR2: ENHRY, SYGVKD. The CDR3 consists of 14 residues. Deletions cut 0 bases from V and 5 bases from J, with 10 bases between. The CDR3 loop is CAISESAGIETQYF. CDR3 nucleotide sequence: TGTGCCATCAGTGAGTCTGCAGGGATCGAGACCCAGTACTTC.

This clonotype was counted between two and nine times. The genes are TRBV28 and TRBJ2-7; tentative D call: TRBD2 (6 bases). Trimming pared 6 bases from V and 3 bases from J, leaving 15 bases between. There are 14 residues in the CDR3. Germline V lookup: CDR1 MDHEN, CDR2 SYDVKM. The CDR3, as DNA: TGTGCCAGCAGCATCCTCGGTAGCGGCTACGAGCAGTACTTC. Its protein product is CASSILGSGYEQYF. Using reference TRBV28 and TRBJ2-7 for the parts outside the CDR3, the full variable domain is DVKVTQSSRYLVKRTGEKVFLECVQDMDHENMFWYRQDPGLGLRLIYFSYDVKMKEKGDIPEGYSVSREKKERFSLILESASTNQTSMYLCASSILGSGYEQYFGPGTRLTVT.

The V call is TRBV12-3 or TRBV12-4, the J call TRBJ2-2; D gene unclear. The CDR3 spans 15 residues. Trimming took off 1 base at V and 6 bases at J, with 12 bases between the two ends. The DNA for the CDR3 is TGTGCCAGCAGTTTAGTCGCCCGCGAGGCCGGGGAGCTGTTTTTT. It specifies CASSLVAREAGELFF.

This clonotype was recorded many times. The chain links TRBV7-8 to TRBJ2-3; D uncertain. This CDR3 comprises 16 residues. V was cut by 0 bases and J by 5 bases, with 15 bases left in between. CDR1 SGHVS and CDR2 FQNEAQ come from the germline V gene. The CDR3 nucleotides are TGTGCCAGCAGCTTAGCCCTCCCCAGGACCGGAGATACGCAGTATTTT. Protein product: CASSLALPRTGDTQYF.